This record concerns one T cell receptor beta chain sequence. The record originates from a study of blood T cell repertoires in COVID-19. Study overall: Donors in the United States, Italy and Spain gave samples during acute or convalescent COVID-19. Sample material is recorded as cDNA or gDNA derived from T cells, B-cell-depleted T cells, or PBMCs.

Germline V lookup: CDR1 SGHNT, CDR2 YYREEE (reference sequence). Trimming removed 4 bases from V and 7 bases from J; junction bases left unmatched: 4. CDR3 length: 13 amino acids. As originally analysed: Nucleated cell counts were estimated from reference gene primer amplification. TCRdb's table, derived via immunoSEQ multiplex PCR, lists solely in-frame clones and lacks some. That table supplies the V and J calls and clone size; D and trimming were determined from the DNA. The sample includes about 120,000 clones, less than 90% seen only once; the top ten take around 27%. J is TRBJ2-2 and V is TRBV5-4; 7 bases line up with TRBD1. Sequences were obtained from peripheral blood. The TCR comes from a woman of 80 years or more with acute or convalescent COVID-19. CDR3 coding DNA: TGTGCCAGCAGCCGGGACAGCGGCGGGGAGCTGTTTTTT. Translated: CASSRDSGGELFF.